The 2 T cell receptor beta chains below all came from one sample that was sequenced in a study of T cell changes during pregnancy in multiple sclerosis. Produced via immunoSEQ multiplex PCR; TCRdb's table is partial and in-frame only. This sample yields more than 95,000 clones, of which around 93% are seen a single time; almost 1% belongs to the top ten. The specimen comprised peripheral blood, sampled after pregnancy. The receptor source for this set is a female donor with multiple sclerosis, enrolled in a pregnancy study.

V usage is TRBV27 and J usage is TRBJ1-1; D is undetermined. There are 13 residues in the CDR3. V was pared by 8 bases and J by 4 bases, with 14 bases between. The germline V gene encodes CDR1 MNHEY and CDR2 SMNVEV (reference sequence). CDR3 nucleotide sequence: TGTGCCAGCCCGGAGGGAGACGGCACTGAAGCTTTCTTT. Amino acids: CASPEGDGTEAFF.

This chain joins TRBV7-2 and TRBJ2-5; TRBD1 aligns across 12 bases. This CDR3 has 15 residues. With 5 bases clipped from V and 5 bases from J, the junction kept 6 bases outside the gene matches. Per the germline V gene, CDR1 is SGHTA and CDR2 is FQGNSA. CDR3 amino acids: CASSPGTGGVETQYF. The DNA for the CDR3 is TGTGCCAGCAGCCCCGGGACAGGGGGCGTCGAGACCCAGTACTTC.